This TCR beta chain came from a study of beta chain features in type 1 diabetes. Turning to the study itself: Age, gender, cell numbers and subset yield matched between patients and controls. Points from the study as a whole: TCRB repertoires of naive, central memory and Treg cells appeared more similar among patients than among healthy donors. Insertion counts at VDJ junctions were lower in type 1 diabetes patients, who also showed more deletions there. Moderate yet significant TCRB CDR3 shortening was seen in Type 1 diabetes patients in all four CD4+ subsets.

The germline V gene has CDR1 SGHRS and CDR2 YFSETQ. V lost 3 bases, J lost 8 bases, and 13 bases stayed unmatched. The CDR3 sequence is 16 residues long. Blood was collected once per donor into heparin, averaging roughly 110 mL. With respect to this clone: Its cognate antigen is unknown.

cDNA synthesis used the whole RNA isolate, giving expressed TCRB sequences. TCRdb's table, derived via immunoSEQ multiplex PCR, lists solely in-frame clones and lacks some. The repertoire holds around 70,000 clones, with about 48% as singletons. The V and J genes are TRBV5-1 and TRBJ1-2, with 10 bases identical to TRBD1. This sequence originates from a young man with type 1 diabetes. The material sequenced was central memory CD4+ T cells from blood. CDR3: CASSYLATGGMGGYTF. CDR3 DNA: TGCGCCAGCAGCTACCTCGCGACAGGGGGCATGGGCGGCTACACCTTC.